This T cell receptor (beta chain) is drawn from a study of blood T cell repertoires in COVID-19. On the study more broadly: The United States, Italy and Spain supplied acute and convalescent COVID-19 samples. T cells, B-cell-depleted T cells, or PBMCs provided the cDNA or gDNA that served as material.

In the authors' methods: The assay estimated nucleated cells by amplifying reference gene primers. The method was immunoSEQ multiplex PCR; TCRdb's version includes in-frame clones alone and lacks a portion of them. V and J calls and clone size are as listed in that table; D and trimming were resolved from the DNA. This table holds 200,000 to 300,000 clones, almost 90% found once. Germline trimming cut 2 bases from V and 3 bases from J; bases unmatched to any gene: 5. Germline CDR1 reads LGHDT; CDR2 reads YNNKEL (reference sequence). There are 15 residues in the CDR3. This receptor was obtained from a man older than 75 with acute or convalescent COVID-19. Sequencing input: peripheral blood. The chain couples TRBV3-1 (or the pseudogene TRBV3-2) to TRBJ2-7, with TRBD2 matching over 9 bases. The CDR3 is CASSQRLAGHYEQYF. CDR3 nucleotide sequence: TGTGCCAGCAGCCAAAGGCTAGCGGGGCACTACGAGCAGTACTTC.